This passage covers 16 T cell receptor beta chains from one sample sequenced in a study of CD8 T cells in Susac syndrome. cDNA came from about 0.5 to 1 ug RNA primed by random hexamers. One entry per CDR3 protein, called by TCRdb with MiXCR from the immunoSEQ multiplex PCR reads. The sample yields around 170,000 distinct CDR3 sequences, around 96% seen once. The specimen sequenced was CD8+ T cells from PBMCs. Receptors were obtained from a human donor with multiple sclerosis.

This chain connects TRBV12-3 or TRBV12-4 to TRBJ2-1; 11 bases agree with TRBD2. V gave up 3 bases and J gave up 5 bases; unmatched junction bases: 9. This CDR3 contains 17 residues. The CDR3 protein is CASSFPFSGGDNNEQFF. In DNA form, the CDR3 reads TGTGCCAGCAGTTTCCCCTTTAGCGGGGGGGATAACAATGAGCAGTTCTTC.

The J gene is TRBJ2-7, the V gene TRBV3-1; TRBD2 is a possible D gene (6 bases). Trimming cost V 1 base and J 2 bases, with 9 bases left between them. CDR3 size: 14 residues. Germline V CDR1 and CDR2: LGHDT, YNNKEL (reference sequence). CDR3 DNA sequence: TGTGCCAGCAGCCAAGTGGAGGGTCCCTACGAGCAGTACTTC. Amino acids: CASSQVEGPYEQYF.

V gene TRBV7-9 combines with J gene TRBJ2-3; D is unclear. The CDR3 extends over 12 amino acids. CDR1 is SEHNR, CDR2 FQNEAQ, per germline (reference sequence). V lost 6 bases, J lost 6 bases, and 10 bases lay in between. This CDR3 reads CASRPTQDTQYF. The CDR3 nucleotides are TGTGCCAGCAGACCAACTCAGGATACGCAGTATTTT.

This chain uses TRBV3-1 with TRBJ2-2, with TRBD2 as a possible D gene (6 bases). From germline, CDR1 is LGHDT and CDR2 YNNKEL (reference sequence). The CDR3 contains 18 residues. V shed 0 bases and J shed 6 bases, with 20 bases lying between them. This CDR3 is CASSQDSVGSGRPGELFF. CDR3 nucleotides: TGTGCCAGCAGCCAAGATTCGGTTGGTAGCGGACGGCCCGGGGAGCTGTTTTTT. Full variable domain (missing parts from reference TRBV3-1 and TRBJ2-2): DTAVSQTPKYLVTQMGNDKSIKCEQNLGHDTMYWYKQDSKKFLKIMFSYNNKELIINETVPNRFSPKSPDKAHLNLHINSLELGDSAVYFCASSQDSVGSGRPGELFFGEGSRLTVL.

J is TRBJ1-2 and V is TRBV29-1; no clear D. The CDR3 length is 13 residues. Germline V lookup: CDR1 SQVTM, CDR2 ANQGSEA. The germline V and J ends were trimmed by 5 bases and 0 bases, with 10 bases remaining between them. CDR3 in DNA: TGCAGCGTTCCTTCACTGTCTAACTATGGCTACACCTTC. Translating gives CSVPSLSNYGYTF.

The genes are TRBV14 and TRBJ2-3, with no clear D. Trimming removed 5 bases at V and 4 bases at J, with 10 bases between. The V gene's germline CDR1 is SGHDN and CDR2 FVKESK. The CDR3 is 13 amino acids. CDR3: CASSVHLADTQYF. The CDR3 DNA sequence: TGTGCCAGCAGCGTTCACCTCGCAGATACGCAGTATTTT.

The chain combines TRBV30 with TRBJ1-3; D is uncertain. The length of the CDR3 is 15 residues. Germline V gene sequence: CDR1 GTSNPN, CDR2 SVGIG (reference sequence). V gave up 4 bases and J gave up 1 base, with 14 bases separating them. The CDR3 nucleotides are TGTGCCTGGACCGGAATTCCATTGTCTGGAAACACCATATATTTT. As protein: CAWTGIPLSGNTIYF.

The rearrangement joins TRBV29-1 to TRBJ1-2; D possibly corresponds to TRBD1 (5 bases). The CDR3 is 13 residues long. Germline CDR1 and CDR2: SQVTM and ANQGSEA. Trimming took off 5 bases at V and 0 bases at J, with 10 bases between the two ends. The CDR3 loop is CSVTTEANYGYTF. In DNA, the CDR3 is TGCAGCGTTACGACAGAAGCTAACTATGGCTACACCTTC.

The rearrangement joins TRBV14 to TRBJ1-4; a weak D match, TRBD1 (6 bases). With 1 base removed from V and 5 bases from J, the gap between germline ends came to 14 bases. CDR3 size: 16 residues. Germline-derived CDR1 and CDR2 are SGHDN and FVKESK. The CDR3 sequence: CASSQVVGGQNEKLFF. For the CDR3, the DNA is TGTGCCAGCAGCCAAGTGGTGGGGGGGCAGAATGAAAAACTGTTTTTT.

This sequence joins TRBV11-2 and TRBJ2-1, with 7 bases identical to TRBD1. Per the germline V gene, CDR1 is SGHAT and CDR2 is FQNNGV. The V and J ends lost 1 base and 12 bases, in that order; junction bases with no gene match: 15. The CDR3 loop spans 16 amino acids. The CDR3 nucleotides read TGTGCCAGCAGCTTAGCGGCCTTTTCCGGACAGGCGATGCAGTTCTTC. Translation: CASSLAAFSGQAMQFF.

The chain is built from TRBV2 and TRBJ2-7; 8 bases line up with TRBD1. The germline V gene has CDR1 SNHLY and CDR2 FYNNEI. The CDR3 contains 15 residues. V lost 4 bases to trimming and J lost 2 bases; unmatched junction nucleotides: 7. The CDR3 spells CASSGGTGQPYEQYF. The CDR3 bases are TGTGCCAGCAGTGGAGGGACAGGACAACCCTACGAGCAGTACTTC.

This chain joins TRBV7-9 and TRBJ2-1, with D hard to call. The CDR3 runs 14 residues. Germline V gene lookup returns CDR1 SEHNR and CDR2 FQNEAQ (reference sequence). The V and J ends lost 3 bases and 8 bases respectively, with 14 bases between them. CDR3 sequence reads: CASSFLGGYDEQFF. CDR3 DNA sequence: TGTGCCAGCAGCTTTCTGGGTGGATACGATGAGCAGTTCTTC. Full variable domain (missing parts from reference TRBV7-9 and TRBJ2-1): DTGVSQNPRHKITKRGQNVTFRCDPISEHNRLYWYRQTLGQGPEFLTYFQNEAQLEKSRLLSDRFSAERPKGSFSTLEIQRTEQGDSAMYLCASSFLGGYDEQFFGPGTRLTVL.

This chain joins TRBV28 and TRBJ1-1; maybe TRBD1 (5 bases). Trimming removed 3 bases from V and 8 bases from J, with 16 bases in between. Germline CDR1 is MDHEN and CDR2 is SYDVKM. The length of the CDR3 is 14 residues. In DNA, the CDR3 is TGTGCCAGCAGTTTCCATGGGGGTTCCCTCGAAGCTTTCTTT. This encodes CASSFHGGSLEAFF.

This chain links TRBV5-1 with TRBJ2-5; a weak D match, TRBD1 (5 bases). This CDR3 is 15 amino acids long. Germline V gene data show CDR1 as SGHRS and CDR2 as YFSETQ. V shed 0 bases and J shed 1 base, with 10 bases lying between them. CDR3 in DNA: TGCGCCAGCAGCTTGGAGACAGCTATCCAAGAGACCCAGTACTTC. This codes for CASSLETAIQETQYF.

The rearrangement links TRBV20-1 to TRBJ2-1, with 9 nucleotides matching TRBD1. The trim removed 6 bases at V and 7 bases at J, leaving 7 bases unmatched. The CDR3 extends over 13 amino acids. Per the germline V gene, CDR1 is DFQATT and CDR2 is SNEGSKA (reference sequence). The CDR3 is CSAFRTGVNEQFF. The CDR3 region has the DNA TGCAGTGCCTTTCGGACAGGGGTAAATGAGCAGTTCTTC.

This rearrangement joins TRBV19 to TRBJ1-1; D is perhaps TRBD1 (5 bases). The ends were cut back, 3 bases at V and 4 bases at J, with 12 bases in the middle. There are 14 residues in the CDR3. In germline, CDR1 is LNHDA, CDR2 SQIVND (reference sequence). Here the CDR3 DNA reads TGTGCCAGTAGTATGATGCAGGGAGCCACTGAAGCTTTCTTT. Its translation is CASSMMQGATEAFF.